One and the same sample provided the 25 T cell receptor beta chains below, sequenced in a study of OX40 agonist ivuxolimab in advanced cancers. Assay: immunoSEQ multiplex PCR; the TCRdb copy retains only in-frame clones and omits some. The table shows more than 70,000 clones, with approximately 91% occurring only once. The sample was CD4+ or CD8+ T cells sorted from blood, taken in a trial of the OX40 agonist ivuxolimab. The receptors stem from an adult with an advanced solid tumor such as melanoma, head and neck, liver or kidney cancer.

CDR3 in DNA: TGTGCCATCAGTTTCAGGGACGGGAACACTGAAGCTTTCTTT. Protein: CAISFRDGNTEAFF. The chain joins TRBV10-3 to TRBJ1-1; maybe TRBD1 (5 bases). The CDR3 has 14 residues. The germline CDR1 and CDR2 sequences are ENHRY and SYGVKD. V lost 5 bases, J lost 1 base, and 11 bases lay in between.

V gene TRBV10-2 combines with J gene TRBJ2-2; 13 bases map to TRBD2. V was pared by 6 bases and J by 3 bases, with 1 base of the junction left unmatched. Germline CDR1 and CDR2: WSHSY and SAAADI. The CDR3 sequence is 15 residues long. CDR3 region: CASSGLAGDTGELFF. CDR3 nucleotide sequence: TGCGCCAGCAGCGGACTAGCGGGAGACACCGGGGAGCTGTTTTTT.

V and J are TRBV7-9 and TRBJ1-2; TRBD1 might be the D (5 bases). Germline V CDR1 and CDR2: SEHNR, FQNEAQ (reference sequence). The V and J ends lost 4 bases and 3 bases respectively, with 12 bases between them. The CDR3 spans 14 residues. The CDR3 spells CASSSGLGDYGYTF. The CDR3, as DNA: TGTGCCAGCAGCTCCGGATTGGGGGACTATGGCTACACCTTC.

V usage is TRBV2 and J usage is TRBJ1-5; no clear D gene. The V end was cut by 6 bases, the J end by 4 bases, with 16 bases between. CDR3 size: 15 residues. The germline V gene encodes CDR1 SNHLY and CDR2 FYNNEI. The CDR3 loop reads CASRFDPALNQPQHF. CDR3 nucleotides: TGTGCCAGCAGGTTCGACCCTGCCCTGAATCAGCCCCAGCATTTT.

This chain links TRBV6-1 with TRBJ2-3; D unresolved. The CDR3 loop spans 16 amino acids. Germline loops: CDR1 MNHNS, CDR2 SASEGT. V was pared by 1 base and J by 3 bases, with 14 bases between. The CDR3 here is CASSEGVSLTTDTQYF. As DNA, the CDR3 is TGTGCCAGCAGTGAAGGCGTGTCACTCACGACAGATACGCAGTATTTT.

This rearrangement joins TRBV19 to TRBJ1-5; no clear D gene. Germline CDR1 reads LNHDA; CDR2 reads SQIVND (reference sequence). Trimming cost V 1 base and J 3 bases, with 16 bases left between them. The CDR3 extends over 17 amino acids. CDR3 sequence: CASSIGLGGPLNQPQHF. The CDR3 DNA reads TGTGCCAGTAGTATAGGTCTGGGTGGGCCTCTCAATCAGCCCCAGCATTTT.

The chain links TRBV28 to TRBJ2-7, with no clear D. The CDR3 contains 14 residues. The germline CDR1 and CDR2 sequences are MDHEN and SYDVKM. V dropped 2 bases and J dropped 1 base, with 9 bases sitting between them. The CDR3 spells CASSLVDKSYEQYF. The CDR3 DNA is TGTGCCAGCAGTTTAGTCGACAAGTCCTACGAGCAGTACTTC.

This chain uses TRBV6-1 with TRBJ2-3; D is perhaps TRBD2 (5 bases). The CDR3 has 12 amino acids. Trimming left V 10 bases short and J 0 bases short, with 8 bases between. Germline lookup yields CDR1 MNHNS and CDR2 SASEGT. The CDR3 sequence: CATGESTDTQYF. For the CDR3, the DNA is TGTGCCACCGGGGAGAGCACAGATACGCAGTATTTT.

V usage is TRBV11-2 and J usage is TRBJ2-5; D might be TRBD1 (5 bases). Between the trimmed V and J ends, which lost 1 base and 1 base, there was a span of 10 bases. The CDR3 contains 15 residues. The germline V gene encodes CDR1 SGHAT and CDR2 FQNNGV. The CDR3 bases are TGTGCCAGCAGCTTAGGCTCCAGGGCCCAAGAGACCCAGTACTTC. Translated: CASSLGSRAQETQYF.

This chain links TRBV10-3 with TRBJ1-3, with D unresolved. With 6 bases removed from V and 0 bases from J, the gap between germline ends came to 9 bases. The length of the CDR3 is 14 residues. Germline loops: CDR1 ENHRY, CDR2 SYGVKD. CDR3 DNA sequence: TGTGCCATCAGGGCGTCGGGCTCTGGAAACACCATATATTTT. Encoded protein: CAIRASGSGNTIYF.

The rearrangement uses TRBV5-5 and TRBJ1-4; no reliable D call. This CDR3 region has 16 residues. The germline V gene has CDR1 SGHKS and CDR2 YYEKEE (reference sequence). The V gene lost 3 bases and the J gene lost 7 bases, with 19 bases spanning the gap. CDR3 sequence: CASSSGYGPGIEKLFF. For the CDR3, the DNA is TGTGCCAGCAGCTCGGGCTATGGGCCCGGCATTGAAAAACTGTTTTTT. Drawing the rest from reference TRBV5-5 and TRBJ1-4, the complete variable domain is DAGVTQSPTHLIKTRGQQVTLRCSPISGHKSVSWYQQVLGQGPQFIFQYYEKEERGRGNFPDRFSARQFPNYSSELNVNALLLGDSALYLCASSSGYGPGIEKLFFGSGTQLSVL.

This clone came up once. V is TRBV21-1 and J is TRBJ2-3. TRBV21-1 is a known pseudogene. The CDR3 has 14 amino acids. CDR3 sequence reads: CASSKGPSTDTQYF. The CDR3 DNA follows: TGTGCCAGCAGCAAAGGACCGAGCACAGATACGCAGTATTTT.

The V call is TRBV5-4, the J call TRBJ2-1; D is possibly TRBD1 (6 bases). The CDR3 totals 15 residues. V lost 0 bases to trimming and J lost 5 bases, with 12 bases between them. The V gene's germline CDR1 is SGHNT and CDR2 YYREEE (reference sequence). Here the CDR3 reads CASSLGQGRHNEQFF. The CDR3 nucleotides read TGTGCCAGCAGCTTGGGCCAGGGGCGCCACAATGAGCAGTTCTTC.

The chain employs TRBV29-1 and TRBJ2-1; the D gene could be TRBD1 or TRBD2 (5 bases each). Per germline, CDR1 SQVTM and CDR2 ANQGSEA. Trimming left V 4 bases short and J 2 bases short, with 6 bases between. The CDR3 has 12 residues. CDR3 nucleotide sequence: TGCAGCGTTGGGGACCCCTACAATGAGCAGTTCTTC. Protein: CSVGDPYNEQFF.

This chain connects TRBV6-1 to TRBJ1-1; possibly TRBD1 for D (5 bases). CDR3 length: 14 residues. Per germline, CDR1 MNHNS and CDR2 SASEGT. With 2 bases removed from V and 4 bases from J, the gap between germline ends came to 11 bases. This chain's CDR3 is CASSEMMGGTEAFF. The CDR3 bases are TGTGCCAGCAGTGAAATGATGGGGGGCACTGAAGCTTTCTTT.

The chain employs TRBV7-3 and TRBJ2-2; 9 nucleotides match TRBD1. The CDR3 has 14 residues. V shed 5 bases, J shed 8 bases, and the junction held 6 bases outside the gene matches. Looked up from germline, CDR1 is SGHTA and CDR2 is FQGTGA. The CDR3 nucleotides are TGTGCCAGCAGCCAGAACAGGGGGCAGGGGGAGCTGTTTTTT. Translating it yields CASSQNRGQGELFF.

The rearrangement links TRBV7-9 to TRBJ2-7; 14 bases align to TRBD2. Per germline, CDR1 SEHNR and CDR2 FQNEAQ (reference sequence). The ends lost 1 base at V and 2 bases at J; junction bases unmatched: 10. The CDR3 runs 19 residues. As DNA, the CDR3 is TGTGCCAGCAGCTTAGGGGGGGGACTAGCGGGAGTTTTCGCCTACGAGCAGTACTTC. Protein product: CASSLGGGLAGVFAYEQYF.

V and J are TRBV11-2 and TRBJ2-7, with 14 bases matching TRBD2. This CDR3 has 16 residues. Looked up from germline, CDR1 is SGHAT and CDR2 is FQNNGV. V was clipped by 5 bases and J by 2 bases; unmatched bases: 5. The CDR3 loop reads CASSPQTSGGAYEQYF. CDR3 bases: TGTGCCAGCAGCCCTCAGACTAGCGGGGGGGCCTACGAGCAGTACTTC.

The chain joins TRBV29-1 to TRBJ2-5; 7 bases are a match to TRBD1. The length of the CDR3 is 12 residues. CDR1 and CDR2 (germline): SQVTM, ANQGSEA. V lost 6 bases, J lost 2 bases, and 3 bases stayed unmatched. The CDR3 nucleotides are TGCAGCGTCGGACAGGCACAAGAGACCCAGTACTTC. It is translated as CSVGQAQETQYF.

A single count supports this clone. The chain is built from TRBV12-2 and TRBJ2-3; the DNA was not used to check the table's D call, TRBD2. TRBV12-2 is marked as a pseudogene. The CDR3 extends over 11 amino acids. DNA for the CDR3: TGTGCGCTGGAAACGGGAGATACGCAGTATTTT. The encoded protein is CALETGDTQYF.

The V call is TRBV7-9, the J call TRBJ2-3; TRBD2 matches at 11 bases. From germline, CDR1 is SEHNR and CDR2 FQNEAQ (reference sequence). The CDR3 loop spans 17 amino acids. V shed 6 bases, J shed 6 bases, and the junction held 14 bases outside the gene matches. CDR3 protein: CASSPPSSGRARDTQYF. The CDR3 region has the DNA TGTGCCAGCAGTCCCCCTAGTAGCGGGAGGGCCCGGGATACGCAGTATTTT.

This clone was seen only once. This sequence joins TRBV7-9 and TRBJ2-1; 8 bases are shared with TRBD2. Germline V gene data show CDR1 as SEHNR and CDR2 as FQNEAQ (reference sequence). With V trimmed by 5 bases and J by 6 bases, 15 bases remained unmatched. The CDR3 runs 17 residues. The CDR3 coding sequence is TGTGCCAGCAGCGTCCCCACCGGGACTAGTCTAGTCAATGAGCAGTTCTTC. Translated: CASSVPTGTSLVNEQFF.

This chain's CDR3 is CASSFVYLRDTDTQYF. The DNA of the CDR3 is TGTGCCAGCAGTTTTGTCTATCTTAGGGATACAGATACGCAGTATTTT. The V and J genes are TRBV28 and TRBJ2-3; D is undetermined. Trimming shortened V by 3 bases and J by 3 bases, and 16 bases separated the two germline ends. The CDR3 sequence is 16 residues long. Germline V lookup: CDR1 MDHEN, CDR2 SYDVKM.

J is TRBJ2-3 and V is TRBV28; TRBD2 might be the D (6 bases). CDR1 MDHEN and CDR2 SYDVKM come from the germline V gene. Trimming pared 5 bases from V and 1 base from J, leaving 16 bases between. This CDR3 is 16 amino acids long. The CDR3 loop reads CASSPGPGSGTDTQYF. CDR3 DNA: TGTGCCAGCAGTCCCGGGCCCGGGAGTGGCACAGATACGCAGTATTTT.

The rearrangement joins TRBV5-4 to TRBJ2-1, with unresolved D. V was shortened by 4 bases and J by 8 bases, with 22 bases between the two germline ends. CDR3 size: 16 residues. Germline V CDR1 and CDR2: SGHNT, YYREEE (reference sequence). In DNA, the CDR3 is TGTGCCAGCAGCCGGACCCTGGCTCCGCTTCTCGATGAGCAGTTCTTC. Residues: CASSRTLAPLLDEQFF.